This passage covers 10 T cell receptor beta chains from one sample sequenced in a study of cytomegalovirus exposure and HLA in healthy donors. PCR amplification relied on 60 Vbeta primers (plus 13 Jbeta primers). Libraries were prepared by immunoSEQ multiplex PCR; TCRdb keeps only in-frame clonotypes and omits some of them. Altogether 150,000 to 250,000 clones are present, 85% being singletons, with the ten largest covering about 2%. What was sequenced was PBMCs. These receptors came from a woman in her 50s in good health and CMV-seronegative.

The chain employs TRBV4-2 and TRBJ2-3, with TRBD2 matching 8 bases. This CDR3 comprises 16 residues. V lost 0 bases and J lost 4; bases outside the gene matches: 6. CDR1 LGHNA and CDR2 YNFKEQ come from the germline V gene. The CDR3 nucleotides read TGTGCCAGCAGCCAAGAGGCGGGAGGAGGATCAGATACGCAGTATTTT. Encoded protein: CASSQEAGGGSDTQYF.

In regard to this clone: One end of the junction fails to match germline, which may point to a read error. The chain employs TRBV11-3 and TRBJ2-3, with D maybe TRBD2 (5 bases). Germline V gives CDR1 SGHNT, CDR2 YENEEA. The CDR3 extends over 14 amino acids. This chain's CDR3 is CASSLGHRTLPQDF. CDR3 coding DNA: TGTGCCAGCAGCTTAGGTCACCGGACTCTCCCTCAGGATTTT.

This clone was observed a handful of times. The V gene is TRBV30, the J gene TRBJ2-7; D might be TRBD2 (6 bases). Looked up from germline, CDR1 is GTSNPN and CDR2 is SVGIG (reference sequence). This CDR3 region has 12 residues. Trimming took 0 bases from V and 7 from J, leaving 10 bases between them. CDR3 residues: CAWSVRSGEQYF. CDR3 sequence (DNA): TGTGCCTGGAGTGTACGGAGCGGGGAGCAGTACTTC.

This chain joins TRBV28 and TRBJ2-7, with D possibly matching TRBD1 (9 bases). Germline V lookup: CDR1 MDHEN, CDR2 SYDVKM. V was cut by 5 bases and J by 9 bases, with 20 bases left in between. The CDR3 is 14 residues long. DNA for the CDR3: TGTGCCAGCAGTGTACAGGGGGCCGGGGGGGGGCAGTACTTC. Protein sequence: CASSVQGAGGGQYF.

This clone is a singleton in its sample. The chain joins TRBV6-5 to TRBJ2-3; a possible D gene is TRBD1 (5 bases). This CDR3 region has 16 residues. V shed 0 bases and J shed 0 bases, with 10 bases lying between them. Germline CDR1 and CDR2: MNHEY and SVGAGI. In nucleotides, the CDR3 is TGTGCCAGCAGTTACTCAGGACACCCTAGCACAGATACGCAGTATTTT. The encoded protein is CASSYSGHPSTDTQYF.

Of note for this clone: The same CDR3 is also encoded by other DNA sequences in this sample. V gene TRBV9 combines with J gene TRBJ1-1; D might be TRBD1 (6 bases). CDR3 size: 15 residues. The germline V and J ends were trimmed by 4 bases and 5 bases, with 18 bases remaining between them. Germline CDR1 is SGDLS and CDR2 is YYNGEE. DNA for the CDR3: TGTGCCAGCAGCTCAACCGGGAGGGGGGGAACTGAAGCTTTCTTT. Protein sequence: CASSSTGRGGTEAFF.

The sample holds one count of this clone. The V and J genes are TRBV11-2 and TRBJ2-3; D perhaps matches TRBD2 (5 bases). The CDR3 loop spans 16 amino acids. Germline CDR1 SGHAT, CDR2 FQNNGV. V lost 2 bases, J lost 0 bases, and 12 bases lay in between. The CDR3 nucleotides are TGTGCCAGCAGCTTAATAACGGGAACTAGCACAGATACGCAGTATTTT. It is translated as CASSLITGTSTDTQYF. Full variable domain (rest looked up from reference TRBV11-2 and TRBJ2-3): EAGVAQSPRYKIIEKRQSVAFWCNPISGHATLYWYQQILGQGPKLLIQFQNNGVVDDSQLPKDRFSAERLKGVDSTLKIQPAKLEDSAVYLCASSLITGTSTDTQYFGPGTRLTVL.

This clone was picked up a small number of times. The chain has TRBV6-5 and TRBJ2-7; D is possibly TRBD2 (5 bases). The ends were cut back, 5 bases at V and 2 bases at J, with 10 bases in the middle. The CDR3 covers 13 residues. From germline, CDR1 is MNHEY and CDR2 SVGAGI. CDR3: CASSGSYAYEQYF. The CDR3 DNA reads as TGTGCCAGCAGTGGGAGTTATGCCTACGAGCAGTACTTC.

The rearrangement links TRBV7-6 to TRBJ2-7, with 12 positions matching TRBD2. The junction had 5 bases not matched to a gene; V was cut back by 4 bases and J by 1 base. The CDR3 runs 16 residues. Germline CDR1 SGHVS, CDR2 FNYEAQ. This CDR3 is CASSSTSGGTSYEQYF. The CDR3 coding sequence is TGTGCCAGCAGCTCGACTAGCGGGGGAACTTCCTACGAGCAGTACTTC. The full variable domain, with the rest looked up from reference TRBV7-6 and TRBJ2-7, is GAGVSQSPRYKVTKRGQDVALRCDPISGHVSLYWYRQALGQGPEFLTYFNYEAQQDKSGLPNDRFSAERPEGSISTLTIQRTEQRDSAMYRCASSSTSGGTSYEQYFGPGTRLTVT.

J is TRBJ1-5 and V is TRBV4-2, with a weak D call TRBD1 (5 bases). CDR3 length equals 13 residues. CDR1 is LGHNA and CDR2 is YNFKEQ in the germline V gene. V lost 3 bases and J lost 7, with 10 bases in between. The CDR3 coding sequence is TGTGCCAGCAGCCACCCGGGGGACCAGCCCCAGCATTTT. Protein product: CASSHPGDQPQHF.